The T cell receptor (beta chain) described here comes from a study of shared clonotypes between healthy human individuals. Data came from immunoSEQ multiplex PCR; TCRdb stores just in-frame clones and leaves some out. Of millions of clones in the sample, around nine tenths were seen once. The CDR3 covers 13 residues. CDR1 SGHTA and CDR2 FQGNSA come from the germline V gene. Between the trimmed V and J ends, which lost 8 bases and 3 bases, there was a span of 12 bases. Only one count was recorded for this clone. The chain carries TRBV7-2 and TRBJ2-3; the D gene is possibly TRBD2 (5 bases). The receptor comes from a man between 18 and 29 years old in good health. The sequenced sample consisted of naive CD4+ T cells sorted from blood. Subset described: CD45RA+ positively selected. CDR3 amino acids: CASGRAGTDTQYF. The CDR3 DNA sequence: TGTGCCAGCGGGCGGGCCGGTACAGATACGCAGTATTTT. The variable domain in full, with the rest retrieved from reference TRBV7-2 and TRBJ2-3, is GAGVSQSPSNKVTEKGKDVELRCDPISGHTALYWYRQSLGQGLEFLIYFQGNSAPDKSGLPSDRFSAERTGGSVSTLTIQRTQQEDSAVYLCASGRAGTDTQYFGPGTRLTVL.